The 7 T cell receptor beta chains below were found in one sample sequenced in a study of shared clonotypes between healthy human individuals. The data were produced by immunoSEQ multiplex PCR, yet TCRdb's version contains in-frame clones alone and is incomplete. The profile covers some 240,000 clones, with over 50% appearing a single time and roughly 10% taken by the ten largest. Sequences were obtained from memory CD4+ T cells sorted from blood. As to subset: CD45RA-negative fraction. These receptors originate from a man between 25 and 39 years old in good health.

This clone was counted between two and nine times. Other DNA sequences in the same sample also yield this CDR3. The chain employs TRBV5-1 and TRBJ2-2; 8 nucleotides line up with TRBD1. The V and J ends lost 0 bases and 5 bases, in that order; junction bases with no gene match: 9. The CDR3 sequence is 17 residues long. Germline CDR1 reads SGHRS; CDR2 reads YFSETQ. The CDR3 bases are TGCGCCAGCAGCTTGGGTCAGGGGGCTGTTGTAACCGGGGAGCTGTTTTTT. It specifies CASSLGQGAVVTGELFF.

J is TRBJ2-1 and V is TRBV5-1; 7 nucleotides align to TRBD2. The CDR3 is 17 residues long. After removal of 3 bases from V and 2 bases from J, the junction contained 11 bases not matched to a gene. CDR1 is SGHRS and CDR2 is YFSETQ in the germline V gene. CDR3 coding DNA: TGCGCCAGCAGCTCCCGCATGGGAAGCGGGACCTACAATGAGCAGTTCTTC. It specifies CASSSRMGSGTYNEQFF.

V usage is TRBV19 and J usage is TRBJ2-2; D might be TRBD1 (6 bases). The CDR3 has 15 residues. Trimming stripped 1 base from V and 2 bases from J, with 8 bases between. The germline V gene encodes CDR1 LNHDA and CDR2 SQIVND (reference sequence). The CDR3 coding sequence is TGTGCCAGTAGTATAGCACAGGGTAACACCGGGGAGCTGTTTTTT. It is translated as CASSIAQGNTGELFF.

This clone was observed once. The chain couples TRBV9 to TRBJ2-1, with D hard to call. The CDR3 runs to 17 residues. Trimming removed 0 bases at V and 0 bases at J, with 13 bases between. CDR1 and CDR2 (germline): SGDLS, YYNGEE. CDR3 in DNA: TGTGCCAGCAGCGTAGATGGCATTAAGATCTCCTACAATGAGCAGTTCTTC. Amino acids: CASSVDGIKISYNEQFF.

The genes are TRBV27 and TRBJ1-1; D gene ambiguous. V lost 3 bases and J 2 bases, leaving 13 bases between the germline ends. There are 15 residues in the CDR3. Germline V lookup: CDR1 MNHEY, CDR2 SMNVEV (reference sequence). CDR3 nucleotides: TGTGCCAGCAGTTTTTATGCAGGCGCTAACACTGAAGCTTTCTTT. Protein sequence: CASSFYAGANTEAFF.

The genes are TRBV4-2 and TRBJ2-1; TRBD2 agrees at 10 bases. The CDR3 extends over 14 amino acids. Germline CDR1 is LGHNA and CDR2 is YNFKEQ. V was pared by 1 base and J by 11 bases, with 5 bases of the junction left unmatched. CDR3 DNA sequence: TGTGCCAGCAGCCAAGCATCGGGACTAGCGCAGCAGTTCTTC. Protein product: CASSQASGLAQQFF.

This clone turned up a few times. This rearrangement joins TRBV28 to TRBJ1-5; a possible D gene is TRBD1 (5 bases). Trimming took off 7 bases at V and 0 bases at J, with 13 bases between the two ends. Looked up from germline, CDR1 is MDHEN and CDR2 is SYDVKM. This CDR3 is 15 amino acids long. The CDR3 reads CASNSGGDSNQPQHF. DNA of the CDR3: TGTGCCAGCAATTCCGGAGGGGATAGCAATCAGCCCCAGCATTTT.